This record looks at one T cell receptor beta chain sequence and its context. Its antigen is currently unknown. Trimming cost V 5 bases and J 4 bases; bases outside gene matches: 5. The CDR3 consists of 14 residues. Germline CDR1 reads SGHNT; CDR2 reads YYREEE (reference sequence). Amplification of TCR beta used genomic DNA extracted from peripheral blood. A mixed TRB-A/B primer pool amplified rearranged TRB by multiplex touch-down PCR. MiXCR, applied by TCRdb to the multiplex PCR reads, yields one record per CDR3 protein. The profile shows approximately 9,700 distinct CDR3 sequences, roughly 35% of them singletons. This record comes from a study of T cell repertoires in aging, cancer and after chemotherapy. On the study more broadly: Donor ages fell into six groups from 30 or younger up to 70 or older. Broader study findings: Median generation probability rose over the chemotherapy interval in each cancer cohort, suggesting rebound thymic output.

The sequenced sample was blood. The chain uses TRBV5-4 and TRBJ2-5, with 10 nucleotides matching TRBD2. This receptor was identified in a human donor in good health. DNA for the CDR3: TGTGCCAGCAGTTCCAGCGGGGGGGGAGAGACCCAGTACTTC. Translation gives CASSSSGGGETQYF.